Listed below are T cell receptor beta chains from one sample, sequenced in a study of blood T cell repertoires in COVID-19. Here immunoSEQ multiplex PCR was the method, and the copy in TCRdb shows in-frame clones only, minus some. The sample includes about 62,000 clones, roughly 72% of them seen just once. What was sequenced was peripheral blood. These receptors were collected from a woman in her forties or fifties with active or convalescent COVID-19. Both conserved end residues are part of each CDR3. D genes are given only for firm matches. Expanded clones are given a class, and other clones once, few, many or no size at all.

d_gene	abundance	v_gene	j_gene	CDR3aa	CDR3nt
.	.	TRBV9	TRBJ2-3	CASSPDSADTQYF	TGTGCCAGCAGCCCCGACAGCGCAGATACGCAGTATTTT
TRBD1	.	TRBV19	TRBJ2-6	CASSRQGEFGANVLTF	TGTGCCAGTAGTAGACAGGGGGAATTTGGGGCCAACGTCCTGACTTTC
TRBD1	once	TRBV6-2/TRBV6-3	TRBJ1-1	CASSYRGQATEAFF	TGTGCCAGCAGTTACCGGGGACAGGCCACTGAAGCTTTCTTT
.	.	TRBV29-1	TRBJ1-2	CSVEDRQGYGYTF	TGCAGCGTTGAAGATCGGCAGGGGTATGGCTACACCTTC
TRBD2	.	TRBV2	TRBJ2-1	CASSTLAGSSYNEQFF	TGTGCCAGCAGTACACTAGCGGGAAGCTCCTACAATGAGCAGTTCTTC
TRBD1	.	TRBV6-2/TRBV6-3	TRBJ2-7	CASSSAGTGSHEQYF	TGTGCCAGCAGTAGCGCCGGGACAGGGTCCCACGAGCAGTACTTC
.	few	TRBV2	TRBJ1-5	CASSVLGQGNNQPQHF	TGTGCCAGCAGTGTCCTCGGTCAGGGTAACAATCAGCCCCAGCATTTT
.	.	TRBV6-6	TRBJ2-7	CASSLQTPEQYF	TGTGCCAGCAGTTTACAAACCCCCGAGCAGTACTTC
.	.	TRBV6-1	TRBJ1-4	CASSEAPGTNEKLFF	TGTGCCAGCAGTGAAGCCCCAGGTACTAATGAAAAACTGTTTTTT
TRBD2	.	TRBV18	TRBJ2-1	CASSPRAGVGPYNEQFF	TGTGCCAGCTCACCACGGGCGGGAGTAGGACCCTACAATGAGCAGTTCTTC